Following are 15 T cell receptor beta chains from one sample sequenced in a study of shared clonotypes between healthy human individuals. Produced via immunoSEQ multiplex PCR; TCRdb's table is partial and in-frame only. The sample includes under 2.5 million clones, 85% to 95% of them seen just once. Source material: naive CD4+ T cells from PBMCs. Described subset: CD45RA+ positively selected. Every receptor here comes from a man aged 18 to 30 in good health. Some clones in this sample may be carry-over from other donors' samples.

This clone appeared once. The rearrangement joins TRBV28 to TRBJ1-5, with D tentatively TRBD1 (5 bases). This CDR3 is 12 amino acids long. Germline-derived CDR1 and CDR2 are MDHEN and SYDVKM. The V gene lost 10 bases and the J gene lost 7 bases, with 14 bases spanning the gap. The CDR3 nucleotides are TGTGCCACCAAAGGGGCCGGGCAGCCCCAGCATTTT. This codes for CATKGAGQPQHF. Full variable domain (missing parts from reference TRBV28 and TRBJ1-5): DVKVTQSSRYLVKRTGEKVFLECVQDMDHENMFWYRQDPGLGLRLIYFSYDVKMKEKGDIPEGYSVSREKKERFSLILESASTNQTSMYLCATKGAGQPQHFGDGTRLSIL.

The rearrangement joins TRBV5-1 to TRBJ2-7, with 7 bases fitting TRBD2. V shed 4 bases and J 9 bases; nucleotides not matched to a gene: 13. Germline CDR1 is SGHRS and CDR2 is YFSETQ. The length of the CDR3 is 14 residues. DNA of the CDR3: TGCGCCAGCAGCACGGGGACTACCGGCCTCGGGCAGTACTTC. Translation gives CASSTGTTGLGQYF.

The chain links TRBV19 to TRBJ2-3; the D is unclear. From germline, CDR1 is LNHDA and CDR2 SQIVND (reference sequence). CDR3 length: 15 residues. The germline V and J ends were trimmed by 1 base and 5 bases, with 13 bases remaining between them. The CDR3 DNA is TGTGCCAGTAGTATAGGGACGGTCATCGAAGATACGCAGTATTTT. Encoded protein: CASSIGTVIEDTQYF.

The chain joins TRBV9 to TRBJ2-3; D gene ambiguous. Per germline, CDR1 SGDLS and CDR2 YYNGEE. There are 16 residues in the CDR3. With 0 bases removed from V and 1 base from J, the gap between germline ends came to 12 bases. The CDR3 reads CASSVGRGVRTDTQYF. The CDR3 coding sequence is TGTGCCAGCAGCGTAGGGCGTGGGGTTCGCACAGATACGCAGTATTTT.

The genes are TRBV30 and TRBJ2-1, with 10 bases aligning to TRBD1. With V trimmed by 2 bases and J by 9 bases, 10 bases remained unmatched. The CDR3 spans 15 residues. Germline V CDR1 and CDR2: GTSNPN, SVGIG (reference sequence). The DNA for the CDR3 is TGTGCCTGGAGTCAGGGGGGACAGGGGCGCGGTGAGCAGTTCTTC. It yields the protein CAWSQGGQGRGEQFF.

V gene TRBV9 combines with J gene TRBJ2-3, with a weak D call TRBD1 (5 bases). The CDR3 runs to 16 residues. Germline assignment: CDR1 SGDLS and CDR2 YYNGEE. V was cut by 4 bases and J by 5 bases, with 20 bases left in between. CDR3 sequence reads: CASSPRTRLIGDTQYF. Written as DNA, the CDR3 is TGTGCCAGCAGCCCCAGGACAAGGCTAATAGGAGATACGCAGTATTTT. The variable domain in full, completed from reference TRBV9 and TRBJ2-3, reads DSGVTQTPKHLITATGQRVTLRCSPRSGDLSVYWYQQSLDQGLQFLIQYYNGEERAKGNILERFSAQQFPDLHSELNLSSLELGDSALYFCASSPRTRLIGDTQYFGPGTRLTVL.

The chain joins TRBV6-1 to TRBJ1-5; D is perhaps TRBD1 (6 bases). Germline V CDR1 and CDR2: MNHNS, SASEGT. V was pared by 2 bases and J by 4 bases, with 12 bases between. The CDR3 loop spans 15 amino acids. The CDR3 region is CASSETGTRNQPQHF. CDR3 nucleotides: TGTGCCAGCAGTGAAACAGGGACAAGAAATCAGCCCCAGCATTTT.

The V gene is TRBV6-1, the J gene TRBJ2-5, with D unclear. V was trimmed by 7 bases and J by 0 bases, leaving 6 bases between them. CDR1 MNHNS and CDR2 SASEGT come from the germline V gene. This CDR3 spans 12 amino acids. CDR3 in amino acids: CASMRNQETQYF. As DNA, the CDR3 is TGTGCCAGCATGCGGAACCAAGAGACCCAGTACTTC.

As for this clone: This same CDR3 is encoded by further DNA sequences in the sample. The V call is TRBV28, the J call TRBJ1-2, with unresolved D. V was pared by 3 bases and J by 8 bases, with 13 bases between. CDR3 length equals 13 residues. Per the germline V gene, CDR1 is MDHEN and CDR2 is SYDVKM. DNA for the CDR3: TGTGCCAGCAGTTTGGAGGGAGGGAGGGGCTACACCTTC. It codes for CASSLEGGRGYTF.

The genes are TRBV7-2 and TRBJ1-1; D is undetermined. Germline V gives CDR1 SGHTA, CDR2 FQGNSA. The V end was cut by 1 base, the J end by 0 bases, with 9 bases between. This CDR3 is built from 15 residues. CDR3 bases: TGTGCCAGCAGCTTAGTCCAGACCTTGAACACTGAAGCTTTCTTT. Its translation is CASSLVQTLNTEAFF.

The V call is TRBV19, the J call TRBJ2-7; TRBD1 matches at 8 bases. CDR1 is LNHDA and CDR2 is SQIVND in the germline V gene (reference sequence). After removal of 3 bases from V and 1 base from J, the junction contained 5 bases not matched to a gene. This CDR3 comprises 15 residues. CDR3 DNA: TGTGCCAGTAGTATGGCCGGACAGGGATCCTACGAGCAGTACTTC. Translated: CASSMAGQGSYEQYF. Based on the CDR3 plus reference TRBV19 and TRBJ2-7, the full variable domain is DGGITQSPKYLFRKEGQNVTLSCEQNLNHDAMYWYRQDPGQGLRLIYYSQIVNDFQKGDIAEGYSVSREKKESFPLTVTSAQKNPTAFYLCASSMAGQGSYEQYFGPGTRLTVT.

The chain is built from TRBV6-5 and TRBJ2-2; 8 nucleotides line up with TRBD1. This CDR3 contains 15 residues. CDR1 is MNHEY, CDR2 SVGAGI, per germline. V shed 6 bases, J shed 6 bases, and the junction held 9 bases outside the gene matches. The CDR3 DNA follows: TGTGCCAGCAGAAGACTACAGGGGGAGGCCGGGGAGCTGTTTTTT. It specifies CASRRLQGEAGELFF.

This chain joins TRBV5-1 and TRBJ2-3; tentative D call: TRBD2 (6 bases). V lost 2 bases and J lost 2, with 9 bases in between. This CDR3 has 14 residues. Germline V CDR1 and CDR2: SGHRS, YFSETQ. CDR3 in amino acids: CASSFGGVTDTQYF. The CDR3 nucleotides are TGCGCCAGCAGCTTCGGGGGAGTCACAGATACGCAGTATTTT.

V is TRBV7-9 and J is TRBJ2-3; D is ambiguous. This CDR3 region has 14 residues. From germline, CDR1 is SEHNR and CDR2 FQNEAQ (reference sequence). Trimming removed 3 bases from V and 3 bases from J, with 10 bases in between. The CDR3 DNA sequence: TGTGCCAGCAGCTTCAACTCTGATACAGATACGCAGTATTTT. Protein: CASSFNSDTDTQYF.

The chain joins TRBV6-6 to TRBJ2-3; D not resolved. Germline V CDR1 and CDR2: MNHNY, SVGAGI (reference sequence). Trimming shortened V by 1 base and J by 1 base, and 9 bases separated the two germline ends. This CDR3 contains 15 residues. In DNA form, the CDR3 reads TGTGCCAGCAGTTACTTTTCTCCAGGCACAGATACGCAGTATTTT. It is translated as CASSYFSPGTDTQYF.